One sample yielded the 21 T cell receptor beta chains listed below, sequenced in a study of CD4 and CD8 cells across lung adenocarcinoma regions. TCRdb independently ran MiXCR on the PCR reads; one entry per CDR3 protein. The repertoire has about 19,000 distinct CDR3 sequences, 46% of them found once; the top ten carry around a fifth. What was sequenced was CD4+ T cells from the margin of a lung tumor. Receptors originate from a male donor with lung adenocarcinoma. The CD4 and CD8 labels of this study may be unreliable.

CDR3 region: CSASGREVDEQFF. CDR3 DNA: TGCAGTGCTAGCGGGCGGGAGGTGGATGAGCAGTTCTTC. The chain joins TRBV20-1 to TRBJ2-1, with 8 bases aligning to TRBD2. The CDR3 has 13 residues. V lost 3 bases, J lost 8 bases, and 6 bases stayed unmatched. CDR1 and CDR2 (germline): DFQATT, SNEGSKA (reference sequence).

In its sample, this clonotype is medium-sized. At one boundary the junction diverges from the germline segment, which might be a read error. The rearrangement links TRBV6-1 to TRBJ2-4, with TRBD2 matching 9 bases. CDR1 and CDR2 from the germline V gene are MNHNS and SASEGT. The CDR3 covers 15 residues. CDR3 sequence reads: CASSEVAGVYNIQYF. DNA of the CDR3: TGTGCCAGCAGCGAAGTAGCGGGAGTTTACAACATTCAGTACTTC.

This clonotype was seen ten or more times. Just one base apart from a much larger clone, this may be a read error. The genes are TRBV6-1 and TRBJ2-1; 8 bases line up with TRBD2. With 6 bases clipped from V and 13 bases from J, the junction kept 11 bases outside the gene matches. Germline V gene data show CDR1 as MNHNS and CDR2 as SASEGT. The CDR3 length is 13 residues. The CDR3 loop reads CASSQREHETQFF. The CDR3 DNA reads as TGTGCCAGCAGCCAGCGGGAGCATGAGACCCAGTTCTTC.

This clonotype was detected only a few times. Its ends do not fully match the called genes, so a read error is possible. The chain combines TRBV7-7 with TRBJ2-5; 7 bases are a match to TRBD2. CDR3 length equals 15 residues. Germline lookup yields CDR1 SSHAT and CDR2 FNYEAQ (reference sequence). The CDR3 sequence is CASSPYLGGQETQYF. CDR3 sequence (DNA): TGTGCTAGCAGTCCCTACCTGGGAGGGCAAGAGACCCAGTACTTC.

This chain connects TRBV27 to TRBJ2-1; 7 bases agree with TRBD2. The last part of the DNA fits TRBJ2-7 better; the J call may be wrong. From germline, CDR1 is MNHEY and CDR2 SMNVEV (reference sequence). The CDR3 loop spans 15 amino acids. The CDR3: CASRPSGSGAYEQYF. The DNA for the CDR3 is TGTGCCAGCCGACCTAGCGGCTCCGGGGCCTACGAGCAGTACTTC.

The gene calls are TRBV6-4 and TRBJ2-4, with 7 bases identical to TRBD2. In germline, CDR1 is MRHNA, CDR2 SNTAGT. The CDR3 spans 15 residues. Germline trimming cut 4 bases from V and 13 bases from J; bases unmatched to any gene: 16. The CDR3 bases are TGTGCCAGCAGTGCTCGGGCGGGAGCCAAAAACACGCAGTACTTC. Protein sequence: CASSARAGAKNTQYF.

The chain combines TRBV3-1 with TRBJ2-1, with D possibly being TRBD2 (5 bases). The J call is doubtful: the DNA matches TRBJ2-7 better. In germline, CDR1 is LGHDT, CDR2 YNNKEL (reference sequence). This CDR3 has 16 amino acids. This chain's CDR3 is CASSQPTRGLSYEQYF. Written as DNA, the CDR3 is TGTGCCAGCAGCCAACCGACGCGAGGGCTGTCCTACGAGCAGTACTTC.

The chain links TRBV12-3 or TRBV12-4 to TRBJ2-1, with 14 nucleotides matching TRBD2. V lost 5 bases and J lost 7; bases outside the gene matches: 4. The CDR3 loop spans 15 amino acids. In nucleotides, the CDR3 is TGTGCCAGCAGTCAAGGACTAGCGGGAGGAAATGAGCAGTTCTTC. Translating gives CASSQGLAGGNEQFF.

The V and J genes are TRBV10-3 and TRBJ2-2; D is undetermined. CDR3 length equals 15 residues. Trimming took 11 bases from V and 4 from J, leaving 20 bases between them. Germline CDR1 reads ENHRY; CDR2 reads SYGVKD. CDR3 nucleotides: TGTGCCCGGAGACTCCAGTCTGTGAGCACCGGGGAGCTGTTTTTT. Protein product: CARRLQSVSTGELFF.

This clonotype was seen at least ten times. The rearrangement uses TRBV27 and TRBJ2-1, with unresolved D. The CDR3 spans 11 residues. Germline CDR1 and CDR2: MNHEY and SMNVEV (reference sequence). The V gene lost 1 base and the J gene lost 6 bases, with 1 base spanning the gap. CDR3 loop: CASSLFNEQFF. The CDR3 DNA reads as TGTGCCAGCAGTTTATTCAATGAGCAGTTCTTC.

The table lists this clonotype with many counts. The chain employs TRBV7-6 and TRBJ2-3, with TRBD1 identical over 9 bases. Germline loops: CDR1 SGHVS, CDR2 FNYEAQ. Germline trimming cut 1 base from V and 4 bases from J; bases unmatched to any gene: 12. The CDR3 is 18 amino acids. The CDR3 sequence is CASSLGGWGTGNADTQYF. As DNA, the CDR3 is TGTGCCAGCAGCTTAGGTGGATGGGGGACAGGGAATGCAGATACGCAGTATTTT.

This clonotype has only a few counts. The chain combines TRBV27 with TRBJ2-3, with 7 bases identical to TRBD1. Germline CDR1 is MNHEY and CDR2 is SMNVEV (reference sequence). The CDR3 spans 17 residues. V dropped 5 bases and J dropped 12; count of bases not matched to a gene: 23. CDR3 region: CASSPGRGACGTETQYF. CDR3 nucleotides: TGTGCCAGCAGTCCGGGCCGCGGAGCCTGTGGGACAGAGACCCAGTATTTT.

This clonotype was recorded only once. A junction end diverges from the germline sequence, so it may reflect a read error. The CDR3 region has the DNA TGTGCGGGGCGTGGGGGCCGTGACCCAGAGACGCAGTATTTT. It yields the protein CAGRGGRDPETQYF. This sequence joins TRBV6-4 and TRBJ2-3; possibly TRBD1 for D (6 bases). The CDR3 covers 14 residues. Germline lookup yields CDR1 MRHNA and CDR2 SNTAGT.

By share, this clonotype counts as medium-sized (0.01 to 0.1%). The chain is built from TRBV6-1 and TRBJ1-2; 12 bases match TRBD1. The ends lost 7 bases at V and 6 bases at J; junction bases unmatched: 9. Germline CDR1 and CDR2: MNHNS and SASEGT. The CDR3 loop spans 15 amino acids. In DNA, the CDR3 is TGTGCCAGCACCGGGGGGACAGGGGGCGCAGATGGCTACACCTTC. Translated: CASTGGTGGADGYTF.

By proportion, this clonotype is medium-sized. V gene TRBV6-5 combines with J gene TRBJ1-2; 7 nucleotides agree with TRBD1. After removal of 3 bases from V and 2 bases from J, the junction contained 6 bases not matched to a gene. CDR1 MNHEY and CDR2 SVGAGI come from the germline V gene. The CDR3 has 15 residues. The CDR3: CASSYSGTVNYGYTF. The CDR3 nucleotides are TGTGCCAGCAGTTATTCCGGGACAGTGAACTATGGCTACACCTTC.

A note on this clonotype: Mismatch with germline at one junction end may stem from a read error. The V and J genes are TRBV6-5 and TRBJ2-4; D tentatively reads TRBD1 or TRBD2 (5 bases each). The CDR3 is 15 residues long. Germline assignment: CDR1 MNHEY and CDR2 SVGAGI. The CDR3 sequence: CASGSGRRGKDMQYF. CDR3 nucleotide sequence: TGTGCCAGCGGTTCGGGGCGGCGTGGCAAAGATATGCAGTATTTC.

V and J are TRBV10-2 and TRBJ2-5, with D possibly being TRBD2 (5 bases). The germline gives CDR1 WSHSY, CDR2 SAAADI. The CDR3 runs 14 residues. The CDR3 reads CAGSAGADQETQYF. The CDR3 region has the DNA TGCGCGGGCAGTGCGGGCGCGGACCAAGAGACCCAGTACTTC.

Many counts were recorded for this clonotype. The CDR3 reads CASSLAAGEWTDTQYF. CDR3 coding DNA: TGCGCCAGCAGCCTCGCAGCGGGAGAATGGACAGATACGCAGTATTTT. The J gene is TRBJ2-3, the V gene TRBV5-1; 8 bases match TRBD2. Germline assignment: CDR1 SGHRS and CDR2 YFSETQ. V shed 4 bases, J shed 3 bases, and the junction held 10 bases outside the gene matches. The CDR3 is made up of 16 amino acids.

Of note for this clonotype: At one end, the junction sequence differs from germline, possibly due to a read error. The V gene is TRBV10-1, the J gene TRBJ2-4, with TRBD2 as a possible D gene (5 bases). Germline V lookup: CDR1 WNHNN, CDR2 SYGVQD (reference sequence). This CDR3 has 14 residues. This chain's CDR3 is CRTSGSGAKNMQYF. The DNA of the CDR3 is TGCCGCACCTCGGGGAGCGGAGCCAAAAATATGCAGTATTTC.

This clonotype was seen ten or more times. The rearrangement joins TRBV6-5 to TRBJ2-3; D tentatively reads TRBD1 or TRBD2 (5 bases each). Germline CDR1 MNHEY, CDR2 SVGAGI. V lost 2 bases to trimming and J lost 5 bases, with 8 bases between them. CDR3 length equals 13 residues. The CDR3 loop is CASSYPGRDTQYF. The CDR3 nucleotides are TGTGCCAGCAGTTACCCGGGGCGAGATACGCAGTATTTT.

The sample holds many counts of this clonotype. The chain has TRBV10-1 and TRBJ2-1; D unclear. The CDR3 has 15 amino acids. Germline CDR1 reads WNHNN; CDR2 reads SYGVQD (reference sequence). Trimming pared 2 bases from V and 4 bases from J, leaving 12 bases between. The CDR3 region has the DNA TGCGCCAGCAGTGAGCGTCCCGGTATATACAATGAGCAGTTCTTC. Amino acid sequence: CASSERPGIYNEQFF.